Below, one T cell receptor beta chain is given with its context. Its antigen is currently unknown. V was pared by 7 bases and J by 4 bases, with 7 bases of the junction left unmatched. This CDR3 spans 15 amino acids. The germline gives CDR1 SGHRS, CDR2 YFSETQ. As the method for making TCR beta libraries, quantitative 5'-RACE with molecular barcodes was used. TCRdb re-called the 5' RACE reads through MiXCR, storing one row per CDR3 protein. The table records nearly 250,000 distinct CDR3 sequences, roughly a third of them present only once. The data stem from a study of CD8 T cells in ankylosing spondylitis. Study findings and constraints: Reported data indicate significant enrichment of disease-linked clones within matched ankylosing spondylitis synovial fluid.

The sequencing sample was made of blood, either unsorted or a sorted T cell fraction (not recorded which). The TCR originated in a male donor with ankylosing spondylitis or in good health (not recorded which). J is TRBJ2-2 and V is TRBV5-1; 10 nucleotides match TRBD1. In DNA form, the CDR3 reads TGCGCCAGCGACAGGGGGCCTGCAAGCACCGGGGAGCTGTTTTTT. This codes for CASDRGPASTGELFF.